A selection of T cell receptor beta chains follows, all from one sample in a study of CD8 T cells in Susac syndrome. From the immunoSEQ multiplex PCR reads, TCRdb called clonotypes with MiXCR, one entry per CDR3 protein. The sample carries 95,000 to 150,000 distinct CDR3 sequences, around 95% recorded once. Sequenced input: CD4+ T cells from PBMCs. The source is a human donor in good health. Each CDR3 is given with its conserved first and last residue. Each record gives: J gene, V gene, D gene, clone size, CDR3 DNA, CDR3 protein. The D gene is left open where the match is weak. Only some rows state a clone size, as once, few, many or a class for expanded clones.

j_call: TRBJ1-1; v_call: TRBV7-2; d_call: NA; clone_size: NA; cdr3_nt: TGTGCCAGCGAATCAAGGCGGAGGTTGAACACTGAAGCTTTCTTT; cdr3_aa: CASESRRRLNTEAFF
j_call: TRBJ2-7; v_call: TRBV20-1; d_call: NA; clone_size: NA; cdr3_nt: TGCAGTGCCCTCGGGGGAGGTGCCAAGTACTTC; cdr3_aa: CSALGGGAKYF
j_call: TRBJ2-4; v_call: TRBV5-5; d_call: NA; clone_size: NA; cdr3_nt: TGTGCCAGCAGCTCAAGGGGTATACTAGCCAAAAACATTCAGTACTTC; cdr3_aa: CASSSRGILAKNIQYF
j_call: TRBJ2-5; v_call: TRBV12-3/TRBV12-4; d_call: NA; clone_size: NA; cdr3_nt: TGTGCCAGCAGTTCACAGGGTCAAGAGACCCAGTACTTC; cdr3_aa: CASSSQGQETQYF
j_call: TRBJ2-7; v_call: TRBV5-4; d_call: TRBD2; clone_size: NA; cdr3_nt: TGTGCCAGCAGCCCGGGAGGTCGGCACGAGCAGTACTTC; cdr3_aa: CASSPGGRHEQYF
j_call: TRBJ2-1; v_call: TRBV5-1; d_call: NA; clone_size: NA; cdr3_nt: TGCGCCAGCAGCTTCGATAGGGGACCCTACAATGAGCAGTTCTTC; cdr3_aa: CASSFDRGPYNEQFF
j_call: TRBJ2-7; v_call: TRBV6-2/TRBV6-3; d_call: NA; clone_size: NA; cdr3_nt: TGTGCCAGCAGTTATCTAACAACCCACGAGCAGTACTTC; cdr3_aa: CASSYLTTHEQYF
j_call: TRBJ1-1; v_call: TRBV6-6; d_call: TRBD1; clone_size: NA; cdr3_nt: TGTGCCAGCAGCCAAGACAGGGCCATGGGTGAAGCTTTCTTT; cdr3_aa: CASSQDRAMGEAFF
j_call: TRBJ2-5; v_call: TRBV6-2/TRBV6-3; d_call: NA; clone_size: NA; cdr3_nt: TGTGCCAGCAGTTACCCCCCGTCTACCGGGTCTCAAGAGACCCAGTACTTC; cdr3_aa: CASSYPPSTGSQETQYF
j_call: TRBJ2-2; v_call: TRBV10-3; d_call: NA; clone_size: NA; cdr3_nt: TGTGCCATCAGTGAGTCGATACAGGGTAGGGCCGGGGAGCTGTTTTTT; cdr3_aa: CAISESIQGRAGELFF
j_call: TRBJ2-5; v_call: TRBV11-2; d_call: TRBD2; clone_size: once; cdr3_nt: TGTGCCAGCAGCTATACCTCCCTAGCGGGTCTAAGGGAGACCCAGTACTTC; cdr3_aa: CASSYTSLAGLRETQYF
j_call: TRBJ2-7; v_call: TRBV7-9; d_call: NA; clone_size: NA; cdr3_nt: TGTGCCAGCGAGACGACAGGCCCCTCGGAGCAGTACTTC; cdr3_aa: CASETTGPSEQYF
j_call: TRBJ1-1; v_call: TRBV20-1; d_call: NA; clone_size: NA; cdr3_nt: TGCAGTGCTAGAAACGGGGGTAACACTGAAGCTTTCTTT; cdr3_aa: CSARNGGNTEAFF
j_call: TRBJ1-2; v_call: TRBV11-2; d_call: NA; clone_size: NA; cdr3_nt: TGTGCCAGCAGCTCCTTGCGAGGAGCATATGGCTACACCTTC; cdr3_aa: CASSSLRGAYGYTF
j_call: TRBJ2-3; v_call: TRBV5-1; d_call: TRBD2; clone_size: once; cdr3_nt: TGCGCCAGCAGCTTGGGATTCGGACTAGCGGGAGTGGATACGCAGTATTTT; cdr3_aa: CASSLGFGLAGVDTQYF
j_call: TRBJ2-7; v_call: TRBV7-9; d_call: TRBD1; clone_size: NA; cdr3_nt: TGTGCCAGCAGCGACAGGGCTTCAACCTACGAGCAGTACTTC; cdr3_aa: CASSDRASTYEQYF
j_call: TRBJ1-1; v_call: TRBV2; d_call: TRBD1; clone_size: NA; cdr3_nt: TGTGCCAGCAGTGTTTTGGGACAGCCCAACACTGAAGCTTTCTTT; cdr3_aa: CASSVLGQPNTEAFF
j_call: TRBJ2-7; v_call: TRBV9; d_call: TRBD1; clone_size: once; cdr3_nt: TGTGCCAGCAGCAGTAGGGCTGGACAGGGGGTAACGGGCTCCTACGAGCAGTACTTC; cdr3_aa: CASSSRAGQGVTGSYEQYF
j_call: TRBJ2-2; v_call: TRBV5-4; d_call: NA; clone_size: NA; cdr3_nt: TGTGCCAGCAGCTTGGCAAACAACACCGGGGAGCTGTTTTTT; cdr3_aa: CASSLANNTGELFF
j_call: TRBJ2-1; v_call: TRBV30; d_call: NA; clone_size: once; cdr3_nt: TGTGCCTGCCTTCGGGGGAGAAGCTCCTACAATGAGCAGTTCTTC; cdr3_aa: CACLRGRSSYNEQFF
j_call: TRBJ1-1; v_call: TRBV27; d_call: TRBD1; clone_size: NA; cdr3_nt: TGTGCCAGTAGGAGAGGGACAGGGGATCAAACTCTGAACACTGAAGCTTTCTTT; cdr3_aa: CASRRGTGDQTLNTEAFF
j_call: TRBJ2-7; v_call: TRBV5-1; d_call: TRBD2; clone_size: NA; cdr3_nt: TGCGCCAGCAGCCTAGGACTAGCGTCCTCCTACGAGCAGTACTTC; cdr3_aa: CASSLGLASSYEQYF
j_call: TRBJ2-1; v_call: TRBV5-1; d_call: NA; clone_size: NA; cdr3_nt: TGCGCCAGCAGCTTGGATGGGAGCTCCTACAATGAGCAGTTCTTC; cdr3_aa: CASSLDGSSYNEQFF
j_call: TRBJ2-3; v_call: TRBV6-6; d_call: NA; clone_size: NA; cdr3_nt: TGTGCCAGCAGTTACTCGGGGCCGGTCCCCACAGATACGCAGTATTTT; cdr3_aa: CASSYSGPVPTDTQYF
j_call: TRBJ2-1; v_call: TRBV5-1; d_call: TRBD2; clone_size: once; cdr3_nt: TGCGCCAGCAACTTAGCGGGAGGGGTGTACAATGAGCAGTTCTTC; cdr3_aa: CASNLAGGVYNEQFF
j_call: TRBJ2-1; v_call: TRBV20-1; d_call: TRBD2; clone_size: NA; cdr3_nt: TGCAGTGCTAGTGGGGCTAGCGGGAGATCCAGAGATGAGCAGTTCTTC; cdr3_aa: CSASGASGRSRDEQFF
j_call: TRBJ2-7; v_call: TRBV2; d_call: NA; clone_size: NA; cdr3_nt: TGTGCCAGCAGTGAAGGGGGAAGGGGAAAGTACTTC; cdr3_aa: CASSEGGRGKYF
j_call: TRBJ2-5; v_call: TRBV20-1; d_call: NA; clone_size: once; cdr3_nt: TGCAGTGCTAGGTCATGGACAGCAGGACAAGAGACCCAGTACTTC; cdr3_aa: CSARSWTAGQETQYF
j_call: TRBJ2-2; v_call: TRBV5-1; d_call: TRBD2; clone_size: NA; cdr3_nt: TGCGCCAGCAGCCCGGAACTTAGCGGGAGGAGGGTAACCGGGGAGCTGTTTTTT; cdr3_aa: CASSPELSGRRVTGELFF
j_call: TRBJ2-5; v_call: TRBV7-2; d_call: NA; clone_size: NA; cdr3_nt: TGTGCCAGCAGCTTACCTTCCTGGCGGCAAGAGACCCAGTACTTC; cdr3_aa: CASSLPSWRQETQYF
j_call: TRBJ2-3; v_call: TRBV7-8; d_call: NA; clone_size: NA; cdr3_nt: TGTGCCAGCAGCCCCCCCCCTGGACACCGCACAGATACGCAGTATTTT; cdr3_aa: CASSPPPGHRTDTQYF
j_call: TRBJ2-5; v_call: TRBV20-1; d_call: NA; clone_size: NA; cdr3_nt: TGCAGTGCCCCCTCAAAGACCCAGTACTTC; cdr3_aa: CSAPSKTQYF
j_call: TRBJ1-5; v_call: TRBV27; d_call: NA; clone_size: NA; cdr3_nt: TGTGCCAGCAGTTTATCCGGGGGCAACAATCAGCCCCAGCATTTT; cdr3_aa: CASSLSGGNNQPQHF
j_call: TRBJ2-2; v_call: TRBV9; d_call: TRBD1; clone_size: NA; cdr3_nt: TGTGCCAGCAGCCCCAGACAGGGGGTACCCGGGGAGCTGTTTTTT; cdr3_aa: CASSPRQGVPGELFF
j_call: TRBJ1-1; v_call: TRBV7-2; d_call: NA; clone_size: NA; cdr3_nt: TGTGCCAGCAGCTATGGACCCAGTACTGAAGCTTTCTTT; cdr3_aa: CASSYGPSTEAFF
j_call: TRBJ1-4; v_call: TRBV29-1; d_call: TRBD1; clone_size: NA; cdr3_nt: TGCAGCGTGGAACAGGGGGCGCGGGATGAAAAACTGTTTTTT; cdr3_aa: CSVEQGARDEKLFF
j_call: TRBJ1-1; v_call: TRBV7-2; d_call: NA; clone_size: NA; cdr3_nt: TGTGCCAGCAGCTTTACAAGTATGAACACTGAAGCTTTCTTT; cdr3_aa: CASSFTSMNTEAFF
j_call: TRBJ1-1; v_call: TRBV20-1; d_call: TRBD1; clone_size: NA; cdr3_nt: TGCAGTGCTAGAGCCCTTCAGGGGGCGGACACTGAAGCTTTCTTT; cdr3_aa: CSARALQGADTEAFF
j_call: TRBJ2-1; v_call: TRBV15; d_call: NA; clone_size: NA; cdr3_nt: TGTGCCACCAGTATAAATTACGGCTACAATGAGCAGTTCTTC; cdr3_aa: CATSINYGYNEQFF
j_call: TRBJ1-3; v_call: TRBV4-3; d_call: NA; clone_size: NA; cdr3_nt: TGCGCCAGCAGCCAAGAGGTTTGGGCAGGGATCGCTGGAAACACCATATATTTT; cdr3_aa: CASSQEVWAGIAGNTIYF
j_call: TRBJ2-1; v_call: TRBV29-1; d_call: NA; clone_size: NA; cdr3_nt: TGCAGCGTTGACCTGACTATTTACAATGAGCAGTTCTTC; cdr3_aa: CSVDLTIYNEQFF
j_call: TRBJ2-2; v_call: TRBV5-1; d_call: NA; clone_size: NA; cdr3_nt: TGCGCCAGCAGTACGCCTGGGTCCATCTCCGGCGGGGAGCTGTTTTTT; cdr3_aa: CASSTPGSISGGELFF
j_call: TRBJ2-2; v_call: TRBV19; d_call: NA; clone_size: NA; cdr3_nt: TGTGCCAGTAGCCCCTTTAACACCGGGGAGCTGTTTTTT; cdr3_aa: CASSPFNTGELFF
j_call: TRBJ2-7; v_call: TRBV7-2; d_call: TRBD1; clone_size: NA; cdr3_nt: TGTGCCAGCAGCTTATCTACCGGGACAGGGGCCTACGAGCAGTACTTC; cdr3_aa: CASSLSTGTGAYEQYF
j_call: TRBJ2-5; v_call: TRBV20-1; d_call: NA; clone_size: NA; cdr3_nt: TGCAGTGCTCTACCGGGACCCGGGACCCAGTACTTC; cdr3_aa: CSALPGPGTQYF
j_call: TRBJ2-7; v_call: TRBV10-3; d_call: NA; clone_size: NA; cdr3_nt: TGTGCCATCAGTGAGACCCGGAAATCCTACGAGCAGTACTTC; cdr3_aa: CAISETRKSYEQYF
j_call: TRBJ1-5; v_call: TRBV2; d_call: NA; clone_size: NA; cdr3_nt: TGTGCCAGCTCTTACGGCTTACGAAGGGTTGGGCAGCCCCAGCATTTT; cdr3_aa: CASSYGLRRVGQPQHF
j_call: TRBJ2-5; v_call: TRBV7-2; d_call: TRBD2; clone_size: NA; cdr3_nt: TGTGCCAGCAGCTTAGATAGCGGGGTGGGGGGAGAGACCCAGTACTTC; cdr3_aa: CASSLDSGVGGETQYF
j_call: TRBJ2-7; v_call: TRBV5-1; d_call: NA; clone_size: NA; cdr3_nt: TGCGCCAGCAGCTTGGCCCAGCGGACCTACGAGCAGTACTTC; cdr3_aa: CASSLAQRTYEQYF
j_call: TRBJ1-5; v_call: TRBV7-9; d_call: NA; clone_size: NA; cdr3_nt: TGTGCCAGCAGCCCCCTGGGAGGAGTGAATCAGCCCCAGCATTTT; cdr3_aa: CASSPLGGVNQPQHF
j_call: TRBJ2-7; v_call: TRBV20-1; d_call: NA; clone_size: NA; cdr3_nt: TGCAGTGCTAGAGATACAGGGAGAATCTACGAGCAGTACTTC; cdr3_aa: CSARDTGRIYEQYF
j_call: TRBJ1-2; v_call: TRBV18; d_call: NA; clone_size: NA; cdr3_nt: TGTGCCAGCTCACCGGCTCGGGGTGACGGCTACACCTTC; cdr3_aa: CASSPARGDGYTF
j_call: TRBJ2-7; v_call: TRBV2; d_call: TRBD2; clone_size: NA; cdr3_nt: TGTGCCAGTGGGACTAGCGGCTACGAGCAGTACTTC; cdr3_aa: CASGTSGYEQYF
j_call: TRBJ2-5; v_call: TRBV20-1; d_call: NA; clone_size: NA; cdr3_nt: TGCAGTGCCAAGGGATCGACGCAAGAGACCCAGTACTTC; cdr3_aa: CSAKGSTQETQYF
j_call: TRBJ1-4; v_call: TRBV6-5; d_call: NA; clone_size: NA; cdr3_nt: TGTGCCAGCAGTTACTCGTCAACTGCGACATCTAATGAAAAACTGTTTTTT; cdr3_aa: CASSYSSTATSNEKLFF
j_call: TRBJ1-2; v_call: TRBV5-4; d_call: TRBD1; clone_size: few; cdr3_nt: TGTGCCAGCAGCCCGGGACAGGGCTATGGCTACACCTTC; cdr3_aa: CASSPGQGYGYTF
j_call: TRBJ2-1; v_call: TRBV3-1; d_call: NA; clone_size: NA; cdr3_nt: TGTGCCAGCAGCCACCGCTCTTTGGACAATGAGCAGTTCTTC; cdr3_aa: CASSHRSLDNEQFF
j_call: TRBJ1-2; v_call: TRBV6-6; d_call: NA; clone_size: NA; cdr3_nt: TGTGCCAGCAGGACGACTGAGAACTATGGCTACACCTTC; cdr3_aa: CASRTTENYGYTF